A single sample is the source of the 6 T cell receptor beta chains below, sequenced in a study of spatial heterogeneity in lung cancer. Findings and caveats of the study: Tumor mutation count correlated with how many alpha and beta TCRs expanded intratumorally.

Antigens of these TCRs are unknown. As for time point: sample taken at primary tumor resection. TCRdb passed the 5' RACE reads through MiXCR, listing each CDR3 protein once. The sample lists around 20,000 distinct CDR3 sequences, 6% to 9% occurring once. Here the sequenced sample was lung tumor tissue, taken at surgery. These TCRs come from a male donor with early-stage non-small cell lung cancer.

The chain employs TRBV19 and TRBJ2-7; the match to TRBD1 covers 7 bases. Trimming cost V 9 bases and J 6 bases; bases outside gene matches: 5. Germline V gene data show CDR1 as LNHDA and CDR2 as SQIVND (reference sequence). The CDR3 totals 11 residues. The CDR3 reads CASQGVGEQYF. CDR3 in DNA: TGTGCCAGCCAGGGGGTGGGCGAGCAGTACTTC.

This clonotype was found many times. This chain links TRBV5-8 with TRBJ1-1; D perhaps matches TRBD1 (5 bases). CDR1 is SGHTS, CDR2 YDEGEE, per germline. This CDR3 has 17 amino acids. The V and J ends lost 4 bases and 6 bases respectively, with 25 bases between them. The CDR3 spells CASSRSTGGRAPSEAFF. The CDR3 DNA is TGTGCCAGCAGCCGGTCGACTGGAGGCAGGGCTCCTTCTGAAGCTTTCTTT.

CDR3 nucleotides: TGTGCCATCAGTGACCGGGTCCCCTACGAGCAGTACTTC. It codes for CAISDRVPYEQYF. The V gene is TRBV10-3, the J gene TRBJ2-7; D is uncertain. There are 13 residues in the CDR3. V dropped 3 bases and J dropped 2 bases, with 8 bases sitting between them. Germline CDR1 ENHRY, CDR2 SYGVKD.

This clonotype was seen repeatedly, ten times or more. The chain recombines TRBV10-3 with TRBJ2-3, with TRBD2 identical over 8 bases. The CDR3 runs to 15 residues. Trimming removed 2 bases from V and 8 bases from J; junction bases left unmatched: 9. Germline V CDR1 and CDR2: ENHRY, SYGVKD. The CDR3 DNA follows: TGTGCCATCAGTGAGCCAAGGCGGGAGGTTGGTACGCAGTATTTT. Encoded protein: CAISEPRREVGTQYF.

In nucleotides, the CDR3 is TGCGCCAGCAGCCAAGAAGGGCTAGCGGGGGGAAGTGATACGCAGTATTTT. Its protein product is CASSQEGLAGGSDTQYF. This chain links TRBV4-3 with TRBJ2-3; 11 positions match TRBD2. This CDR3 has 17 amino acids. Looked up from germline, CDR1 is LGHNA and CDR2 is YSLEER. V was pared by 0 bases and J by 6 bases, with 8 bases of the junction left unmatched.

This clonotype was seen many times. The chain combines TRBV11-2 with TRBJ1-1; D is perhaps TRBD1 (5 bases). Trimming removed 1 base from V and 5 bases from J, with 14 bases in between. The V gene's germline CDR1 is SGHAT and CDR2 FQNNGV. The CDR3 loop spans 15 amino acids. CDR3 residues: CASSLASQGRTEAFF. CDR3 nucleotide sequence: TGTGCCAGCAGCTTAGCATCTCAGGGCAGGACTGAAGCTTTCTTT.